Here is one TCR beta chain with its context. Its antigen remains unidentified. HCMV serostatus was determined by detecting HCMV-specific IgG in serum with a commercial ELISA kit. Peripheral blood mononuclear cells were isolated from blood by Ficoll density gradient centrifugation. This specimen comes from a study of T cells expressing NK-cell markers (dated by TCRdb to the early 2020s). Background for the entire study: TCR beta-chain repertoires were profiled in sorted CD3+CD56+NKG2C+, CD3+CD56+NKG2C- and CD3+CD56-NKG2C+ T-cell subsets from about 8 donors. Of the eight sequenced donors, seven were found to be HCMV-seropositive and one was found to be HCMV-seronegative. The study sequenced eight donors, all healthy volunteers chosen at random: three men and five women. Illumina HiSeq 2000/2500, MiSeq or NextSeq was used to sequence libraries as 2 x 150 bp reads.

This sample was sequenced with an Illumina HiSeq 2000. 5'RACE template switching, by which a universal primer site and unique molecular identifiers were added, was used to make TCR beta cDNA libraries. Synthesis of cDNA was primed from the TCR beta constant segment and was followed by two consecutive PCR amplification steps. The original pipeline was this. Reads were demultiplexed and grouped by UMI with MIGEC, and clonotypes were assembled and quantified with MiTCR. To remove erroneous sequences, TCR cDNA sequences were retained only when supported by two or more reads. The tcR package was used for downstream repertoire analysis, and clonotypes were matched between fractions using CDR3 nucleotide sequence together with V segment. Antigen specificity was annotated against VDJdb with VDJmatch, allowing one amino acid substitution in CDR3. One entry per CDR3 protein sequence results from the TCRdb reprocessing of the reads, with DNA left out. These V and J calls rely on TCRdb rather than the paper's analysis. The sample's clone listing holds almost 450,000 distinct CDR3 sequences. The leading ten clones occupy more than 7% of the sample.

The cysteine opens and the phenylalanine closes a CDR3 of 14 amino acids. Only the protein is on record. CDR1 is given as LGHDT and CDR2 as YNNKEL, both from the germline V gene (reference sequence). The investigation overall reported the following: Those dominant clonotypes were again the most abundant among CD3+CD56-NKG2C+ cells in a handful of donors, at about 25-65%. For six donors, the dominant CD3+CD56+NKG2C+ clonotypes were among the top 10 CD8+ clonotypes and accounted for 1.0-7.0% of CD8+ T cells. It remained unclear whether the expanded NKG2C-expressing T cell clones were specific for HCMV antigens.

Source material: blood T cells: a sorted CD56 or NKG2C T cell subset, CD4+ or CD8+ T cells, or bulk PBMC T cells (not recorded which). The sequence was collected from a woman between 18 and 70 years old in good health. The rearrangement joined TRBV3-1 to TRBJ2-1; the TCRdb call, TRBD1, lacks DNA for checking. The CDR3 region reads CASSQGGTPGEQFF.